Included here is one TCR beta chain sequence, with context. Its target is unknown. Expressed TCRB transcripts got sequenced, as all isolated RNA was reverse transcribed. The assay was immunoSEQ multiplex PCR, and TCRdb's table has in-frame clones only and misses some. The data hold 50,000 or so clones, with over 40% observed a single time. This specimen comes from a study of beta chain features in type 1 diabetes. Whole-study findings and limits: Among all four CD4+ subsets, Type 1 diabetes patients had TCRB CDR3s that were moderately but significantly shorter.

This TCR was recovered from a man aged 25-45 years with type 1 diabetes. Sequencing used Tregs from blood.

The CDR3 coding sequence is TGTGCCAGCAGGAAGCACCCACTTGGGGCTTACGGTTACAATGAGCAGTTCTTC. It codes for CASRKHPLGAYGYNEQFF. This chain joins TRBV6-4 and TRBJ2-1; D possibly corresponds to TRBD1 (5 bases). This CDR3 spans 18 amino acids. Germline V lookup: CDR1 MRHNA, CDR2 SNTAGT. Trimming cost V 6 bases and J 4 bases, with 25 bases left between them.